This is a list of T cell receptor beta chains from one sample in a study of cytomegalovirus exposure and HLA in healthy donors. Sequenced by immunoSEQ multiplex PCR; TCRdb stores in-frame clones only, minus some. The sample lists about 130,000 clones; 90% to 95% were seen once. The sequenced sample was PBMCs. These receptor sequences come from a woman aged 18-29 years in good health and CMV-seronegative. Both conserved end residues are trimmed from each CDR3.

V	CDR3
TRBV9	ASSGPGSGELF
TRBV28	ASRVTDEQF
TRBV5-1	ASSTGTAYEQY
TRBV6-6	ASSFNLPNTEAF
TRBV7-9	ASSFGQGYNEQF
TRBV29-1	SVSAVGGTI
TRBV9	ASSVTTGDYNEQF
TRBV2	ASRLGGGFNQPQH
TRBV29-1	SVGSQQGTRGYT
TRBV11-1	ASSWRDSGYEQY
TRBV4-2	ASSPAGTSYEQY
TRBV7-9	ASSRTSGSADTQY
TRBV4-1	ASSQFAGEPPNTGELF
TRBV27	ASSITPPRTREAYEQY
TRBV2	ASSEQGNRATQY
TRBV19	ASSIRYRASGANVLT
TRBV15	ATSSLITHGGVEQF
TRBV7-9	ASSSLTGGEETQY
TRBV11-2	ASSPPQAPYEQY
TRBV27	ASSFNRNTEAF
TRBV5-1	ASSPNQGAGNTIY
TRBV6-1	ASSLTQRGGQPQH
TRBV5-1	ASSLVAGDNEQF
TRBV6-5	ASSYDSPANTGELF
TRBV5-4	ASSLPTGEYGYT
TRBV7-6	ASSLAHTGLTGNTIY
TRBV4-1	ASSQDLYSGRGNEQF
TRBV25-1	ASNSGVNSPLH
TRBV7-9	ASSFQGTVNQPQH
TRBV6-5	ASTVSRVPGELF
TRBV2	ASIVTGTNNESPEAF
TRBV6-1	ATRGGPNTGELF
TRBV19	ASRGRGENTEAF
TRBV28	ASSFRGSSVTQY
TRBV7-9	ASSLNYNWRNTGELF
TRBV5-1	ASRDGTGGYGYT
TRBV7-2	ASSTTRRTDTQY
TRBV28	ASSPRDRNQPQH
TRBV6-1	ASSLALAVPNEQF